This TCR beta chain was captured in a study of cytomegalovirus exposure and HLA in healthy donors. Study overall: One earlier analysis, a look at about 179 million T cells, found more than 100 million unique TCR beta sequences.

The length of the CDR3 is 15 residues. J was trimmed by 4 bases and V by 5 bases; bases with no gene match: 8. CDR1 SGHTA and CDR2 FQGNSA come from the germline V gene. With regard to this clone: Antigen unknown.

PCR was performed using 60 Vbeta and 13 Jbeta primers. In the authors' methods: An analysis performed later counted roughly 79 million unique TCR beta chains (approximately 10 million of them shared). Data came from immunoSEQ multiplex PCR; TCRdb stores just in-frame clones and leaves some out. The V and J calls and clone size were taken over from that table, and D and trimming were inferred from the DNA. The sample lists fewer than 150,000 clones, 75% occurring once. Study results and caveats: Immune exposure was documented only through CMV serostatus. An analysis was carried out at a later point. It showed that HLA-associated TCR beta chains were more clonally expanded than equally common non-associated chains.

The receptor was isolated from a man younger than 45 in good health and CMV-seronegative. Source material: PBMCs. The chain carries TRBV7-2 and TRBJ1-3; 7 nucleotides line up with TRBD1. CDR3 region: CASSPGRTGGNTIYF. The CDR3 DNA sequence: TGTGCCAGCAGCCCGGGTAGGACAGGCGGAAACACCATATATTTT.